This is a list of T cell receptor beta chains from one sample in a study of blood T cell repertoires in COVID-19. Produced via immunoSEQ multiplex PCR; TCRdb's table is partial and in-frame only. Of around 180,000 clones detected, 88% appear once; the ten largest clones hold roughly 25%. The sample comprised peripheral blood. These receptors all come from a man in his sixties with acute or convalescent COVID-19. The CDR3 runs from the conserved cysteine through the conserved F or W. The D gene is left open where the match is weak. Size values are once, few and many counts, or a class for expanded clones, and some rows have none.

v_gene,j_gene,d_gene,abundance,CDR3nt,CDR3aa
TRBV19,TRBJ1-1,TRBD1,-,TGTGCCAGTAGTAAACGACAGGGGGCCCGGAACACTGAAGCTTTCTTT,CASSKRQGARNTEAFF
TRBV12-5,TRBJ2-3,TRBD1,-,TGTGCTAGTGGTTTGCTTTACCGGGGACAGCGCACAGATACGCAGTATTTT,CASGLLYRGQRTDTQYF
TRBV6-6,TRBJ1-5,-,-,TGTGCCAGCAGTAACAACAGGGACCTACCCCAGCATTTT,CASSNNRDLPQHF
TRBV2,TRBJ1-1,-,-,TGTGCCAGCAGTGAGGGAGTTTCGAACACTGAAGCTTTCTTT,CASSEGVSNTEAFF
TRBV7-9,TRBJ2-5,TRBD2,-,TGTGCCAGCAGCGTAGGGACCGGGACTAGGGGCGAGACCCAGTACTTC,CASSVGTGTRGETQYF
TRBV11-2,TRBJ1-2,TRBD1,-,TGTGCCAGCAGCGGCCGACAGGGGGCCGAAGGCTACACCTTC,CASSGRQGAEGYTF
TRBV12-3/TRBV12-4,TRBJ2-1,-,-,TGTGCCAGCAGACAAGTTAATGAGCAGTTCTTC,CASRQVNEQFF
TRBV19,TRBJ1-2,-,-,TGTGCCAGTAGTATCGCAGGGGATAACTATGGCTACACCTTC,CASSIAGDNYGYTF
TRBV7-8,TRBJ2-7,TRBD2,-,TGTGCCAGCAGCTTAGTGCCCCCGGCGGGAGGGTACATCTCCTACGAGCAGTACTTC,CASSLVPPAGGYISYEQYF
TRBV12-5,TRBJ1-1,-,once,TGTGCTAGTGCGCAACTTCTTTCGATGAACACTGAAGCTTTCTTT,CASAQLLSMNTEAFF
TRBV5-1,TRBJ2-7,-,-,TGCGCCAGCAGCCCTATCGGACAGTTCCCCTACGAGCAGTACTTC,CASSPIGQFPYEQYF
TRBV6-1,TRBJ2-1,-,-,TGTGCCAGCAGTGAAATGGGGGGGGGCCACAATGAGCAGTTCTTC,CASSEMGGGHNEQFF
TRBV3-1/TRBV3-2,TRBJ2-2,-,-,TGTGCCAGCACCCTCTTCCGACAGATTAACACCGGGGAGCTGTTTTTT,CASTLFRQINTGELFF
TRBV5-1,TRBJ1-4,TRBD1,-,TGCGCCAGCAGCCCCTCGGCAGGGGGCGAAACTAATGAAAAACTGTTTTTT,CASSPSAGGETNEKLFF
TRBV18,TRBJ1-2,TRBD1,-,TGTGCCAGCTCACCTACAGGGGCGACTAACTATGGCTACACCTTC,CASSPTGATNYGYTF
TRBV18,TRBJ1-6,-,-,TGTGCCAGCTCCCCGGCCTGGGGAGATAATTCACCCCTCCACTTT,CASSPAWGDNSPLHF
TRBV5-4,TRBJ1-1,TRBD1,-,TGTGCCAGCAGCCTCCCACCGGGACAGGGCCTGAACACTGAAGCTTTCTTT,CASSLPPGQGLNTEAFF
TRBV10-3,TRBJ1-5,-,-,TGTGCCATCAGTGAGTCTCGGGTACTCGGGCAGCCCCAGCATTTT,CAISESRVLGQPQHF
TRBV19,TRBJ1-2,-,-,TGTGCCAGTAGGCAGGGGAACTATGGCTACACCTTC,CASRQGNYGYTF
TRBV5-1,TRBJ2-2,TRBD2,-,TGCGCCAGCAGCTTGGGACGACTAGCTTTAGGAGGCGGGGAGCTGTTTTTT,CASSLGRLALGGGELFF
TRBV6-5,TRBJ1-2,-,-,TGTGCCAGCAGTCGCAGGTTGCCGGGATACACCTTC,CASSRRLPGYTF
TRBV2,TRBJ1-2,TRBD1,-,TGTGCCAGCAGTGATAGGACAGGAAACTATGGCTACACCTTC,CASSDRTGNYGYTF
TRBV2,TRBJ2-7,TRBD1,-,TGTGCCAGCTGGGGGGGACAGGGGGCGATAGGCGAGCAGTACTTC,CASWGGQGAIGEQYF
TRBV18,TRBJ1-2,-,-,TGTGCCAGCTCACCAACAGGCCAGGCTCACCCTTATGGCTACACCTTC,CASSPTGQAHPYGYTF
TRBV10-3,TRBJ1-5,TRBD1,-,TGTGCCATCAGTGAGTATGCCGGGACAGGGAGCAATCAGCCCCAGCATTTT,CAISEYAGTGSNQPQHF
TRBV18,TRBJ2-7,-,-,TGTGCCAGCTCACCCAGGGGTCCGGGTCCCAACCGCGAGCAGTACTTC,CASSPRGPGPNREQYF
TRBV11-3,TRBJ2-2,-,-,TGTGCCAGCAGCTACCGACAGTCCAACACCGGGGAGCTGTTTTTT,CASSYRQSNTGELFF
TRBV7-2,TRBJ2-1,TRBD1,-,TGTGCCAGCAGCGCGCAGGGGGCTGATGAGCAGTTCTTC,CASSAQGADEQFF
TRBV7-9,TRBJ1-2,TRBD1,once,TGTGCCAGCAGCCCCACTGGGCCAGGGGGGACCTATGGCTACACCTTC,CASSPTGPGGTYGYTF
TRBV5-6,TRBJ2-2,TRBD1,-,TGTGCCAGCAGCTTCATACAGGGGGCGGGCACCGGGGAGCTGTTTTTT,CASSFIQGAGTGELFF
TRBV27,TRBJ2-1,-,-,TGTGCCAGCAGTTTCGCAGTCTCCTACAATGAGCAGTTCTTC,CASSFAVSYNEQFF
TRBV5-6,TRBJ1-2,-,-,TGTGCCAGCAGCTCCGGACTTTATGGCTACACCTTC,CASSSGLYGYTF
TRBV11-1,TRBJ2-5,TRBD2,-,TGTGCCAGCGGAACTAGCGGGGGTTCCCAAGAGACCCAGTACTTC,CASGTSGGSQETQYF
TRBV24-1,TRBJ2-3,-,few,TGTGCCACCAGTGGTATTCGGGGGAATAAGGGCACAGATACGCAGTATTTT,CATSGIRGNKGTDTQYF
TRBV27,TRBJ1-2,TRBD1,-,TGTGCCAGCAGCCGCCGACAGGGGGCGGTTGGCTACACCTTC,CASSRRQGAVGYTF
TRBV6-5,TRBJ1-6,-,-,TGTGCCAGCAGTTCCGAGTATAATTCACCCCTCCACTTT,CASSSEYNSPLHF
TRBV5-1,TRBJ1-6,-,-,TGCGCCAGCAGCTTTGGGACTGAAGATTCACCCCTCCACTTT,CASSFGTEDSPLHF
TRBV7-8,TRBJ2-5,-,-,TGTGCCAGCAGCTTAGTAGTCCGGACAACCCAAGAGACCCAGTACTTC,CASSLVVRTTQETQYF
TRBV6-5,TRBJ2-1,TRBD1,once,TGTGCCAGCAGTCGGACAGGGGGTGGCAATGAGCAGTTCTTC,CASSRTGGGNEQFF
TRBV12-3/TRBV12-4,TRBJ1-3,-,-,TGTGCCAGCAGCCAATCTGGAAACACCATATATTTT,CASSQSGNTIYF
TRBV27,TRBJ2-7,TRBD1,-,TGTGCCAGCAGTTTTTATGCAGGGGGTGGAGAGCAGTACTTC,CASSFYAGGGEQYF
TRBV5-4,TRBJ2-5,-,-,TGTGCCAGCAGCGTAATACGACAGGAGGAGACCCAGTACTTC,CASSVIRQEETQYF
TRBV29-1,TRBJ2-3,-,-,TGCAGCGTTGCCAGCGGAACAGATACGCAGTATTTT,CSVASGTDTQYF
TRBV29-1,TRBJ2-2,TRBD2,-,TGCAGCGTCCGAGGGGAGGGTACCGGGGAGCTGTTTTTT,CSVRGEGTGELFF
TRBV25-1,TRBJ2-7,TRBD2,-,TGTGCCAGCAGCCTAGCGGGAGCGTCCTACGAGCAGTACTTC,CASSLAGASYEQYF
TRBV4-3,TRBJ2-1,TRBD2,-,TGCGCCAGCAGCCAAGAAGGGGTAGCGGGAGGCCGGGGGCAGTTCTTC,CASSQEGVAGGRGQFF
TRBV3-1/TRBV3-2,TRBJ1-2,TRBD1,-,TGTGCCAGCAGCCTTAGGGGGCGTCCGGATTATGGCTACACCTTC,CASSLRGRPDYGYTF
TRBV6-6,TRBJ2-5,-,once,TGTGCCAGCAGTTACCCTCAGACTAGCCAAGAGACCCAGTACTTC,CASSYPQTSQETQYF
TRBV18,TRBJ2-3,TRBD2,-,TGTGCCAGCTCACCACCCCTCGGGACTAGCGGCACAGATACGCAGTATTTT,CASSPPLGTSGTDTQYF
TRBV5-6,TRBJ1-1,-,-,TGTGCCAGCAGCTTGGCAGGGAGGGCCACTGAAGCTTTCTTT,CASSLAGRATEAFF
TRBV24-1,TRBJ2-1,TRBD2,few,TGTGCCACCAGTGGGATAGCGGGAGGACGACCCTACAATGAGCAGTTCTTC,CATSGIAGGRPYNEQFF
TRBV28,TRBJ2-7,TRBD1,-,TGTGCCAGCAGGTTTCGAACAGGGGGCGCAAACTCCTACGAGCAGTACTTC,CASRFRTGGANSYEQYF